A single sample is the source of the 22 T cell receptor beta chains below, sequenced in a study of shared clonotypes between healthy human individuals. Sequencing used immunoSEQ multiplex PCR; TCRdb keeps in-frame clones, though not all of them. The sample holds about 79,000 clones, 60% to 70% seen once. The sample consisted of memory CD8+ T cells sorted from blood. Subset meaning: CD45RO+ cells pooled with CCR7-negative TemRA cells. The receptors originated from a man aged 25 to 40 in good health.

The chain is built from TRBV28 and TRBJ2-7; D is ambiguous. Germline loops: CDR1 MDHEN, CDR2 SYDVKM. The CDR3 has 12 amino acids. With 5 bases removed from V and 3 bases from J, the gap between germline ends came to 8 bases. CDR3 bases: TGTGCCAGCAGTACCTTTGTCTACGAGCAGTACTTC. Protein product: CASSTFVYEQYF.

The rearrangement links TRBV13 to TRBJ2-3, with no clear D. Trimming left V 0 bases short and J 2 bases short, with 12 bases between. CDR3 length: 16 residues. Germline V lookup: CDR1 PRHDT, CDR2 FYEKMQ (reference sequence). The CDR3 nucleotides read TGTGCCAGCAGCTTAGGACGACGGATTCTCACAGATACGCAGTATTTT. It translates to CASSLGRRILTDTQYF.

This chain uses TRBV19 with TRBJ2-5, with 9 positions matching TRBD1. Germline V lookup: CDR1 LNHDA, CDR2 SQIVND (reference sequence). Germline trimming cut 7 bases from V and 1 base from J; bases unmatched to any gene: 7. The CDR3 consists of 15 residues. The CDR3 coding sequence is TGTGCCAGTAAGCACAGGGGGCTCGGCCAAGAGACCCAGTACTTC. It encodes CASKHRGLGQETQYF.

In this sample, this clone turned up a few times. J is TRBJ2-3 and V is TRBV6-6; 9 nucleotides agree with TRBD2. The CDR3 loop spans 15 amino acids. The germline V gene encodes CDR1 MNHNY and CDR2 SVGAGI (reference sequence). The ends lost 2 bases at V and 6 bases at J; junction bases unmatched: 6. CDR3: CASSYTREGRDTQYF. In DNA form, the CDR3 reads TGTGCCAGCAGTTACACGCGGGAGGGCCGGGATACGCAGTATTTT.

V is TRBV5-1 and J is TRBJ2-5; perhaps TRBD1 as D (6 bases). Germline CDR1 is SGHRS and CDR2 is YFSETQ. The CDR3 is 16 residues long. Trimming took 0 bases from V and 1 from J, leaving 13 bases between them. The CDR3 sequence is CASSLVGQTVQETQYF. CDR3 coding DNA: TGCGCCAGCAGCTTGGTTGGACAGACGGTCCAAGAGACCCAGTACTTC. Variable domain in full (rest from reference TRBV5-1 and TRBJ2-5): KAGVTQTPRYLIKTRGQQVTLSCSPISGHRSVSWYQQTPGQGLQFLFEYFSETQRNKGNFPGRFSGRQFSNSRSEMNVSTLELGDSALYLCASSLVGQTVQETQYFGPGTRLLVL.

The V gene is TRBV18, the J gene TRBJ2-1, with 10 bases fitting TRBD2. Germline values: CDR1 KGHSH, CDR2 LQKENI. Trimming cost V 6 bases and J 5 bases; bases outside gene matches: 16. The length of the CDR3 is 18 residues. Here the CDR3 reads CASSPGGASGRNNNEQFF. As DNA, the CDR3 is TGTGCCAGCTCCCCGGGGGGGGCTAGCGGGAGAAACAACAATGAGCAGTTCTTC.

This chain links TRBV2 with TRBJ2-7; either TRBD1 or TRBD2 may supply D (5 bases each). Trimming removed 5 bases at V and 3 bases at J, with 29 bases between. The CDR3 contains 19 residues. Germline V gives CDR1 SNHLY, CDR2 FYNNEI. CDR3: CASSSKRILRDGAFYEQYF. CDR3 coding DNA: TGTGCCAGCAGTTCGAAGAGGATACTGAGGGACGGCGCGTTCTACGAGCAGTACTTC.

This clone was seen a handful of times. The rearrangement uses TRBV6-5 and TRBJ1-2; 8 positions agree with TRBD1. Losses at the gene ends were 2 bases for V and 10 bases for J; bases not matched to a gene: 6. The germline CDR1 and CDR2 sequences are MNHEY and SVGAGI. The CDR3 totals 13 residues. The CDR3 spells CASSYLTGDDYTF. Here the CDR3 DNA reads TGTGCCAGCAGTTACCTGACAGGGGACGACTACACCTTC.

In this sample, this clone turned up a few times. This rearrangement joins TRBV6-1 to TRBJ2-7; no clear D. With 6 bases removed from V and 4 bases from J, the gap between germline ends came to 10 bases. This CDR3 region has 12 residues. Germline values: CDR1 MNHNS, CDR2 SASEGT. CDR3 nucleotides: TGTGCCAGCAGGCCAATGGAGTACGAGCAGTACTTC. Protein product: CASRPMEYEQYF.

This clone was detected ten times or more. This rearrangement joins TRBV6-5 to TRBJ1-2; tentative D call: TRBD1 (6 bases). Germline CDR1 reads MNHEY; CDR2 reads SVGAGI. With 8 bases removed from V and 4 bases from J, the gap between germline ends came to 20 bases. The CDR3 is 15 amino acids. CDR3 sequence reads: CASWGAIFSRYGYTF. The CDR3 DNA follows: TGTGCCAGCTGGGGGGCTATTTTTAGCCGCTATGGCTACACCTTC.

This chain uses TRBV16 with TRBJ2-7; TRBD2 might be the D (6 bases). Trimming took 4 bases from V and 1 from J, leaving 14 bases between them. Germline CDR1 KGHSY, CDR2 FQNENV. The CDR3 is 15 amino acids. CDR3 sequence reads: CASSPRASVSYEQYF. The CDR3 coding sequence is TGTGCCAGCAGCCCCCGCGCTAGCGTTTCCTACGAGCAGTACTTC.

This chain uses TRBV5-1 with TRBJ2-1, with a tentative D call TRBD2 (5 bases). The ends were cut back, 2 bases at V and 4 bases at J, with 10 bases in the middle. Germline lookup yields CDR1 SGHRS and CDR2 YFSETQ. This CDR3 contains 14 residues. DNA of the CDR3: TGCGCCAGCAGCTTAGAACGGGAATACAATGAGCAGTTCTTC. It codes for CASSLEREYNEQFF.

The J gene is TRBJ2-1, the V gene TRBV5-6; weak D call: TRBD1 (6 bases). Trimming shortened V by 4 bases and J by 2 bases, and 7 bases separated the two germline ends. CDR3 length: 13 amino acids. CDR1 and CDR2 from the germline V gene are SGHDT and YYEEEE. DNA of the CDR3: TGTGCCAGCAGCGGACAGACCTACAATGAGCAGTTCTTC. Translated: CASSGQTYNEQFF.

The chain employs TRBV5-1 and TRBJ1-1, with TRBD1 matching over 7 bases. Germline CDR1 and CDR2: SGHRS and YFSETQ. V dropped 2 bases and J dropped 4; count of bases not matched to a gene: 8. This CDR3 has 15 amino acids. The CDR3 spells CASSFPRQGGTEAFF. The CDR3, as DNA: TGCGCCAGCAGCTTCCCCCGACAGGGTGGCACTGAAGCTTTCTTT.

This clone has just one count. This sequence joins TRBV28 and TRBJ2-1; D tentatively fits TRBD1 or TRBD2 (5 bases each). The CDR3 spans 15 residues. Germline CDR1 and CDR2: MDHEN and SYDVKM. Trimming cost V 7 bases and J 2 bases, with 15 bases left between them. CDR3 sequence (DNA): TGTGCCAGCACCCGTGTGGGACCCGCCTACAATGAGCAGTTCTTC. Its translation is CASTRVGPAYNEQFF. The full variable domain, in which reference TRBV28 and TRBJ2-1 provide the parts outside the CDR3, is DVKVTQSSRYLVKRTGEKVFLECVQDMDHENMFWYRQDPGLGLRLIYFSYDVKMKEKGDIPEGYSVSREKKERFSLILESASTNQTSMYLCASTRVGPAYNEQFFGPGTRLTVL.

This clone was found once. This chain joins TRBV7-9 and TRBJ2-7; 7 positions agree with TRBD2. The CDR3 spans 13 residues. Germline-derived CDR1 and CDR2 are SEHNR and FQNEAQ (reference sequence). V lost 5 bases to trimming and J lost 5 bases; unmatched junction nucleotides: 6. CDR3 sequence: CASSPGRAHEQYF. The DNA of the CDR3 is TGTGCCAGCAGCCCAGGGAGGGCCCACGAGCAGTACTTC.

The chain carries TRBV6-5 and TRBJ2-7, with D unresolved. Trimming took off 1 base at V and 3 bases at J, with 13 bases between the two ends. In germline, CDR1 is MNHEY, CDR2 SVGAGI. This CDR3 spans 15 amino acids. CDR3 residues: CASSYYQAPLYEQYF. As DNA, the CDR3 is TGTGCCAGCAGTTACTACCAGGCCCCACTCTACGAGCAGTACTTC.

This rearrangement joins TRBV7-8 to TRBJ2-1; D gene unclear. Trimming pared 5 bases from V and 2 bases from J, leaving 16 bases between. This CDR3 is built from 16 residues. CDR1 SGHVS and CDR2 FQNEAQ come from the germline V gene. The CDR3 loop reads CASSPLPPRPYNEQFF. In DNA, the CDR3 is TGTGCCAGCAGCCCCCTCCCCCCTAGGCCCTACAATGAGCAGTTCTTC.

The chain uses TRBV5-6 and TRBJ2-7; D gene unclear. Trimming shortened V by 2 bases and J by 6 bases, and 12 bases separated the two germline ends. Germline CDR1 SGHDT, CDR2 YYEEEE. The CDR3 spans 13 residues. CDR3 in amino acids: CASSFGTFGEQYF. The CDR3 nucleotides read TGTGCCAGCAGCTTTGGTACCTTCGGCGAGCAGTACTTC.

This clone appeared a few times. The rearrangement uses TRBV6-4 and TRBJ2-2; D uncertain. The germline V gene has CDR1 MRHNA and CDR2 SNTAGT. The CDR3 length is 15 residues. V was clipped by 3 bases and J by 1 base, with 9 bases between them. CDR3 protein: CASSEGGENTGELFF. The CDR3 bases are TGTGCCAGCAGTGAAGGCGGCGAGAACACCGGGGAGCTGTTTTTT.

This sequence joins TRBV28 and TRBJ1-5; TRBD1 matches 7 bases. The CDR3 sequence is 17 residues long. CDR1 and CDR2 from the germline V gene are MDHEN and SYDVKM. J gave up 7 bases and V 4 bases, and 16 bases lay outside the gene matches. The CDR3 DNA reads TGTGCCAGCAGTTCCGGCCAAGGGGGCTCGGTTATACAGCCCCAGCATTTT. Residues: CASSSGQGGSVIQPQHF.

The rearrangement uses TRBV30 and TRBJ1-1; D possibly corresponds to TRBD1 (5 bases). CDR3 size: 12 residues. The germline gives CDR1 GTSNPN, CDR2 SVGIG (reference sequence). V was trimmed by 4 bases and J by 1 base, leaving 7 bases between them. The CDR3: CAWTGPNTEAFF. CDR3 nucleotide sequence: TGTGCCTGGACAGGGCCGAACACTGAAGCTTTCTTT. The full variable domain, rest sourced from reference TRBV30 and TRBJ1-1, is SQTIHQWPATLVQPVGSPLSLECTVEGTSNPNLYWYRQAAGRGLQLLFYSVGIGQISSEVPQNLSASRPQDRQFILSSKKLLLSDSGFYLCAWTGPNTEAFFGQGTRLTVV.